The following is a T cell receptor (beta chain) sequence with its context. The entry originates in a study of T cells in tumors after PD-1 blockade. Repertoires were generated with immunoSEQ multiplex PCR, while TCRdb's copy carries only in-frame clones and drops some. In the table there are about 63,000 clones, approximately 79% of which are singletons. CDR3 length: 14 residues. Germline values: CDR1 SGHTA, CDR2 FQGNSA. The V gene end was trimmed by 1 base and the J gene end by 2 bases; junction bases not matched to a gene: 2. Sequencing used PBMCs, obtained after anti-PD-1 treatment. The source of this sequence is a human donor with basal cell carcinoma. The chain employs TRBV7-2 and TRBJ2-7; TRBD2 matches at 7 bases. CDR3 nucleotide sequence: TGTGCCAGCAGCTTAGGGGGGGGAACCTACGAGCAGTACTTC. It specifies CASSLGGGTYEQYF. The complete variable domain, with remaining parts taken from reference TRBV7-2 and TRBJ2-7, reads GAGVSQSPSNKVTEKGKDVELRCDPISGHTALYWYRQSLGQGLEFLIYFQGNSAPDKSGLPSDRFSAERTGGSVSTLTIQRTQQEDSAVYLCASSLGGGTYEQYFGPGTRLTVT.